Following are 30 T cell receptor beta chains from one sample sequenced in a study of CD8 T cells in Susac syndrome. RNA amounts of roughly 0.45 to 1 ug underwent reverse transcription with random hexamers. One entry per CDR3 protein, called by TCRdb with MiXCR from the immunoSEQ multiplex PCR reads. The sample lists about 180,000 distinct CDR3 sequences, approximately 96% occurring once. Material for sequencing was CD4+ T cells from PBMCs. These receptors were collected from a human donor with multiple sclerosis.

This sequence joins TRBV18 and TRBJ2-7, with D unclear. Germline assignment: CDR1 KGHSH and CDR2 LQKENI. This CDR3 region has 15 residues. V gave up 1 base and J gave up 2 bases, with 12 bases separating them. The CDR3 DNA follows: TGTGCCAGCTCACCACAGGAAAACTCAGCCTACGAGCAGTACTTC. It specifies CASSPQENSAYEQYF.

This clonotype was detected only once. This rearrangement joins TRBV20-1 to TRBJ2-7; 10 nucleotides line up with TRBD2. V was clipped by 5 bases and J by 3 bases; unmatched bases: 7. The CDR3 is 14 residues long. Germline-derived CDR1 and CDR2 are DFQATT and SNEGSKA (reference sequence). The CDR3 DNA is TGCAGTGCTGTTACCGGGACTAGCGTCTACGAGCAGTACTTC. Translating gives CSAVTGTSVYEQYF.

This chain joins TRBV30 and TRBJ2-5; D is unresolved. Trimming shortened V by 1 base and J by 2 bases, and 5 bases separated the two germline ends. Germline assignment: CDR1 GTSNPN and CDR2 SVGIG (reference sequence). The CDR3 contains 12 residues. The DNA of the CDR3 is TGTGCCTGGAGTGGGGGACAAGAGACCCAGTACTTC. Protein sequence: CAWSGGQETQYF.

This chain connects TRBV12-3 or TRBV12-4 to TRBJ2-7, with 10 positions matching TRBD2. The CDR3 runs 15 residues. Trimming cost V 2 bases and J 5 bases; bases outside gene matches: 6. The DNA for the CDR3 is TGTGCCAGCAGTTTACCTAGCGGGGGATTCAACGAGCAGTACTTC. This codes for CASSLPSGGFNEQYF.

The chain is built from TRBV6-5 and TRBJ1-2; D possibly corresponds to TRBD1 (5 bases). V shed 0 bases and J shed 3 bases, with 14 bases lying between them. Germline V CDR1 and CDR2: MNHEY, SVGAGI. This CDR3 comprises 16 residues. The DNA of the CDR3 is TGTGCCAGCAGTTACTCGCGGGGGTTGTTTGACTATGGCTACACCTTC. It is translated as CASSYSRGLFDYGYTF.

This chain links TRBV19 with TRBJ2-5; D uncertain. Deletions cut 3 bases from V and 5 bases from J, with 19 bases between. CDR3 length: 16 amino acids. CDR1 LNHDA and CDR2 SQIVND come from the germline V gene (reference sequence). The CDR3 nucleotides are TGTGCCAGTAGTATGGTAGAGGCTTTCTCACGGGAGACCCAGTACTTC. Residues: CASSMVEAFSRETQYF.

The rearrangement joins TRBV5-1 to TRBJ2-7, with 7 bases matching TRBD2. The V gene's germline CDR1 is SGHRS and CDR2 YFSETQ. J gave up 4 bases and V 0 bases, and 10 bases lay outside the gene matches. CDR3 size: 16 residues. CDR3 in DNA: TGCGCCAGCAGCTTGGTATCCCTAGCGGAGGGGTACGAGCAGTACTTC. This gives the protein CASSLVSLAEGYEQYF.

The CDR3 region has the DNA TGCAGTGCCCCAATGGGGGACGGAAGTAACTATGGCTACACCTTC. The encoded protein is CSAPMGDGSNYGYTF. The V gene is TRBV20-1, the J gene TRBJ1-2, with D possibly matching TRBD1 (5 bases). Trimming left V 6 bases short and J 1 base short, with 18 bases between. CDR3 length equals 15 residues. Germline CDR1 reads DFQATT; CDR2 reads SNEGSKA (reference sequence).

There are a few counts of this clonotype. This chain connects TRBV29-1 to TRBJ1-1, with 8 bases identical to TRBD1. This CDR3 is built from 12 residues. Germline values: CDR1 SQVTM, CDR2 ANQGSEA. V lost 7 bases, J lost 1 base, and 2 bases stayed unmatched. The DNA of the CDR3 is TGCAGCGGCGACAGGGGGAACACTGAAGCTTTCTTT. This sequence encodes CSGDRGNTEAFF.

This chain uses TRBV27 with TRBJ2-5; D gene unclear. The CDR3 runs to 14 residues. The germline V gene has CDR1 MNHEY and CDR2 SMNVEV (reference sequence). With 5 bases removed from V and 5 bases from J, the gap between germline ends came to 15 bases. In nucleotides, the CDR3 is TGTGCCAGCAGTGACCGGGCCCACCCGGAGACCCAGTACTTC. The encoded protein is CASSDRAHPETQYF.

The chain recombines TRBV4-3 with TRBJ1-5, with D tentatively TRBD1 (5 bases). Trimming pared 1 base from V and 8 bases from J, leaving 21 bases between. This CDR3 is 17 amino acids long. CDR1 is LGHNA and CDR2 is YSLEER in the germline V gene. Written as DNA, the CDR3 is TGCGCCAGCAGCCAAGGCCTGCGCTTCAGGGAAGGAGAGCCCCAGCATTTT. Encoded protein: CASSQGLRFREGEPQHF.

The chain carries TRBV9 and TRBJ2-4; D is unresolved. Germline assignment: CDR1 SGDLS and CDR2 YYNGEE. CDR3 length equals 18 residues. V shed 4 bases and J shed 1 base, with 21 bases lying between them. CDR3 loop: CASSPQDGLRGAKNIQYF. CDR3 DNA sequence: TGTGCCAGCAGCCCCCAGGACGGGCTGCGCGGCGCCAAAAACATTCAGTACTTC.

The chain joins TRBV7-9 to TRBJ2-1; D is uncertain. V lost 1 base and J 10 bases, leaving 8 bases between the germline ends. Germline V lookup: CDR1 SEHNR, CDR2 FQNEAQ (reference sequence). This CDR3 is 12 amino acids long. CDR3 DNA: TGTGCCAGCAGCTTAGTTGGGTCCGAGCAGTTCTTC. It codes for CASSLVGSEQFF.

Only one count was recorded for this clonotype. CDR3 sequence reads: CASSAEPSGGRFYNEQFF. The CDR3 DNA reads TGTGCCAGCAGCGCAGAACCTAGCGGGGGACGATTCTACAATGAGCAGTTCTTC. This chain connects TRBV9 to TRBJ2-1, with 10 positions matching TRBD2. The CDR3 spans 18 residues. V shed 3 bases and J 3 bases; nucleotides not matched to a gene: 12. Germline assignment: CDR1 SGDLS and CDR2 YYNGEE.

CDR3 nucleotide sequence: TGTGCCAGCAGCCAAGATACTAGCGGGGGGGCCTACGAGCAGTACTTC. Amino acid sequence: CASSQDTSGGAYEQYF. The chain uses TRBV4-2 and TRBJ2-7; TRBD2 matches at 13 bases. This CDR3 is built from 16 residues. V gave up 0 bases and J gave up 2 bases; unmatched junction bases: 1. Per the germline V gene, CDR1 is LGHNA and CDR2 is YNFKEQ.

The chain links TRBV18 to TRBJ2-5, with D possibly being TRBD1 (5 bases). V lost 10 bases to trimming and J lost 4 bases, with 22 bases between them. Germline CDR1 KGHSH, CDR2 LQKENI. The CDR3 contains 15 residues. CDR3 sequence (DNA): TGTGCCACTACCCCGCGGCAGGGAAATGTAGAGACCCAGTACTTC. Translated, it gives CATTPRQGNVETQYF. The whole variable domain, filled in from reference TRBV18 and TRBJ2-5, reads NAGVMQNPRHLVRRRGQEARLRCSPMKGHSHVYWYRQLPEEGLKFMVYLQKENIIDESGMPKERFSAEFPKEGPSILRIQQVVRGDSAAYFCATTPRQGNVETQYFGPGTRLLVL.

The chain employs TRBV15 and TRBJ2-7, with D possibly being TRBD1 (6 bases). V was clipped by 5 bases and J by 4 bases, with 21 bases between them. Germline CDR1 LNHNV, CDR2 YYDKDF (reference sequence). The CDR3 has 16 residues. CDR3 DNA: TGTGCCACCAGCCGCCGAGGGGGTTGGGTTGGGTACGAGCAGTACTTC. Amino acids: CATSRRGGWVGYEQYF. Together with reference TRBV15 and TRBJ2-7, the CDR3 gives the full variable domain: DAMVIQNPRYQVTQFGKPVTLSCSQTLNHNVMYWYQQKSSQAPKLLFHYYDKDFNNEADTPDNFQSRRPNTSFCFLDIRSPGLGDTAMYLCATSRRGGWVGYEQYFGPGTRLTVT.

The chain couples TRBV30 to TRBJ1-2; no definite D call. The ends were cut back, 3 bases at V and 4 bases at J, with 15 bases in the middle. The CDR3 loop spans 14 amino acids. Germline V CDR1 and CDR2: GTSNPN, SVGIG (reference sequence). CDR3 nucleotide sequence: TGTGCCTGGAGCGTCTCTCGGTTCCCCTATGGCTACACCTTC. This encodes CAWSVSRFPYGYTF.

The chain recombines TRBV7-2 with TRBJ2-1; D remains unclear. V was cut by 5 bases and J by 3 bases, with 2 bases left in between. Germline V gene lookup returns CDR1 SGHTA and CDR2 FQGNSA. This CDR3 has 11 amino acids. CDR3 residues: CASSIYNEQFF. Here the CDR3 DNA reads TGTGCCAGCAGCATCTACAATGAGCAGTTCTTC.

This chain links TRBV9 with TRBJ1-1; D remains unclear. The length of the CDR3 is 13 residues. In germline, CDR1 is SGDLS, CDR2 YYNGEE. V lost 0 bases, J lost 7 bases, and 10 bases lay in between. CDR3 in amino acids: CASSVEAFGEAFF. CDR3 DNA: TGTGCCAGCAGCGTAGAAGCTTTTGGTGAAGCTTTCTTT.

The chain carries TRBV12-3 or TRBV12-4 and TRBJ1-2; the D is unclear. The CDR3 extends over 15 amino acids. Trimming took off 3 bases at V and 2 bases at J, with 13 bases between the two ends. The CDR3 loop is CASSFWGERNYGYTF. The CDR3 coding sequence is TGTGCCAGCAGTTTCTGGGGAGAGCGGAACTATGGCTACACCTTC.

This sequence joins TRBV24-1 and TRBJ1-1; no definite D call. V was pared by 6 bases and J by 1 base, with 17 bases between. Germline loops: CDR1 KGHDR, CDR2 SFDVKD. The CDR3 sequence is 16 residues long. CDR3 in amino acids: CATSPSSGLGNTEAFF. The CDR3 nucleotides are TGTGCCACCAGTCCCTCAAGCGGGTTAGGGAACACTGAAGCTTTCTTT.

This rearrangement joins TRBV24-1 to TRBJ2-3, with 7 bases that match TRBD1. The CDR3 is 16 amino acids. Germline CDR1 KGHDR, CDR2 SFDVKD. The trim removed 4 bases at V and 2 bases at J, leaving 8 bases unmatched. The CDR3 DNA follows: TGTGCCACCAGTGACCGACAGGGATCCTCCACAGATACGCAGTATTTT. This translates into CATSDRQGSSTDTQYF.

A few counts support this clonotype. This rearrangement joins TRBV18 to TRBJ2-7, with 7 bases matching TRBD2. Unmatched junction bases numbered 1, after V lost 2 bases and J lost 3 bases. The CDR3 spans 13 residues. Germline CDR1 is KGHSH and CDR2 is LQKENI. CDR3 amino acids: CASSPGGGYEQYF. In nucleotides, the CDR3 is TGTGCCAGCTCACCAGGGGGGGGCTACGAGCAGTACTTC.

The CDR3 loop reads CASTTDNLNTEAFF. CDR3 DNA: TGTGCCAGCACCACCGACAACCTGAACACTGAAGCTTTCTTT. This chain links TRBV7-8 with TRBJ1-1; D remains ambiguous. The CDR3 sequence is 14 residues long. Between the trimmed V and J ends, which lost 7 bases and 0 bases, there was a span of 12 bases. Germline CDR1 is SGHVS and CDR2 is FQNEAQ.

The J gene is TRBJ2-1, the V gene TRBV19; TRBD1 is a possible D gene (5 bases). The length of the CDR3 is 14 residues. Germline V gives CDR1 LNHDA, CDR2 SQIVND (reference sequence). V gave up 5 bases and J gave up 7 bases, with 15 bases separating them. Here the CDR3 reads CASSPPGPRNEQFF. The CDR3 bases are TGTGCCAGTAGTCCCCCAGGGCCGAGGAATGAGCAGTTCTTC.

The chain uses TRBV29-1 and TRBJ2-3; no firm D call. The germline CDR1 and CDR2 sequences are SQVTM and ANQGSEA. The V end lost 0 bases, the J end lost 2 bases, and 15 bases lay between the germline ends. The length of the CDR3 is 16 residues. The CDR3 sequence is CSVEDRAWKATDTQYF. The CDR3 coding sequence is TGCAGCGTTGAAGATCGCGCCTGGAAAGCCACAGATACGCAGTATTTT.

V gene TRBV4-3 combines with J gene TRBJ2-3; D unclear. The V gene lost 0 bases and the J gene lost 2 bases, with 6 bases spanning the gap. Looked up from germline, CDR1 is LGHNA and CDR2 is YSLEER. CDR3 length equals 14 residues. For the CDR3, the DNA is TGCGCCAGCAGCCAAGATATTCACACAGATACGCAGTATTTT. Its translation: CASSQDIHTDTQYF.

This rearrangement joins TRBV7-2 to TRBJ2-5, with 15 bases fitting TRBD2. The V gene end was trimmed by 5 bases and the J gene end by 0 bases; junction bases not matched to a gene: 4. The germline V gene encodes CDR1 SGHTA and CDR2 FQGNSA. There are 17 residues in the CDR3. CDR3 sequence reads: CASSAGLAGGYQETQYF. The CDR3 DNA reads TGTGCCAGCAGCGCCGGACTAGCGGGGGGGTACCAAGAGACCCAGTACTTC.

This chain joins TRBV14 and TRBJ2-5; D perhaps matches TRBD1 (5 bases). This CDR3 comprises 13 residues. Germline CDR1 and CDR2: SGHDN and FVKESK. V dropped 2 bases and J dropped 10 bases, with 14 bases sitting between them. The CDR3 DNA sequence: TGTGCCAGCAGCCAATTGCTCGGTCAGGGCCAGTACTTC. It yields the protein CASSQLLGQGQYF.